The 19 T cell receptor beta chains listed next were all sequenced from one sample in a study of cytomegalovirus exposure and HLA in healthy donors. PCR employed 60 Vbeta and 13 Jbeta primers. Clones were read by immunoSEQ multiplex PCR, and TCRdb kept only the in-frame ones, dropping some. The table records 150,000 to 200,000 clones, approximately 78% of them present only once. Sequencing was done on a sample of PBMCs. The receptors shown here come from a human donor in good health.

The chain has TRBV6-1 and TRBJ1-6, with D unclear. With 1 base removed from V and 0 bases from J, the gap between germline ends came to 10 bases. The CDR3 totals 17 residues. Per the germline V gene, CDR1 is MNHNS and CDR2 is SASEGT. The CDR3 DNA follows: TGTGCCAGCAGTGAAGTTGCAGGCAGCTCCTATAATTCACCCCTCCACTTT. Amino acids: CASSEVAGSSYNSPLHF.

V usage is TRBV5-4 and J usage is TRBJ2-3; weak D call: TRBD2 (6 bases). Germline V gene sequence: CDR1 SGHNT, CDR2 YYREEE (reference sequence). The CDR3 runs to 16 residues. The ends were cut back, 3 bases at V and 2 bases at J, with 16 bases in the middle. The CDR3 here is CASSSPVGGYTDTQYF. In DNA, the CDR3 is TGTGCCAGCAGCTCCCCGGTCGGGGGTTACACAGATACGCAGTATTTT.

The V gene is TRBV7-2, the J gene TRBJ2-7; 7 nucleotides match TRBD1. J gave up 6 bases and V 2 bases, and 7 bases lay outside the gene matches. Germline CDR1 and CDR2: SGHTA and FQGNSA. The CDR3 is made up of 14 amino acids. The CDR3 region has the DNA TGTGCCAGCAGCTTAAGGCAGGGGGATGGCGAGCAGTACTTC. Its protein product is CASSLRQGDGEQYF.

The chain uses TRBV19 and TRBJ1-6; 12 bases fit TRBD1. Germline loops: CDR1 LNHDA, CDR2 SQIVND (reference sequence). The ends lost 2 bases at V and 7 bases at J; junction bases unmatched: 3. This CDR3 has 16 amino acids. In nucleotides, the CDR3 is TGTGCCAGTAGTATAACGGGACAGGGGGCGAATTCACCCCTCCACTTT. Protein: CASSITGQGANSPLHF. Based on the CDR3 plus reference TRBV19 and TRBJ1-6, the full variable domain is DGGITQSPKYLFRKEGQNVTLSCEQNLNHDAMYWYRQDPGQGLRLIYYSQIVNDFQKGDIAEGYSVSREKKESFPLTVTSAQKNPTAFYLCASSITGQGANSPLHFGNGTRLTVT.

The J gene is TRBJ2-4, the V gene TRBV2; D is possibly TRBD1 (6 bases). Germline-derived CDR1 and CDR2 are SNHLY and FYNNEI. V shed 9 bases and J shed 1 base, with 13 bases lying between them. This CDR3 has 14 amino acids. The DNA for the CDR3 is TGTGCCAGTTCACAGGGAAATGCCAAAAACATTCAGTACTTC. It codes for CASSQGNAKNIQYF.

The V gene is TRBV6-4, the J gene TRBJ2-3; 16 positions agree with TRBD2. Trimming at V came to 4 bases and at J to 6 bases, leaving 4 bases not matched to a gene. This CDR3 has 16 residues. Germline CDR1 reads MRHNA; CDR2 reads SNTAGT. In DNA form, the CDR3 reads TGTGCCAGCAGTGGGGGACTAGCGGGGGGGAAGGATACGCAGTATTTT. This gives the protein CASSGGLAGGKDTQYF.

The chain uses TRBV5-1 and TRBJ1-6; no clear D. Germline loops: CDR1 SGHRS, CDR2 YFSETQ. V dropped 0 bases and J dropped 8 bases, with 12 bases sitting between them. The CDR3 is 15 amino acids. The CDR3 DNA follows: TGCGCCAGCAGCTTGGACACCTCTTATGATTCACCCCTCCACTTT. It yields the protein CASSLDTSYDSPLHF.

The rearrangement joins TRBV28 to TRBJ1-4, with TRBD1 matching 10 bases. CDR1 is MDHEN and CDR2 is SYDVKM in the germline V gene. The CDR3 is 18 residues long. J was trimmed by 0 bases and V by 2 bases; bases with no gene match: 6. The CDR3 loop is CASSLGGTGVSTNEKLFF. The DNA of the CDR3 is TGTGCCAGCAGTTTAGGGGGGACAGGGGTTTCAACTAATGAAAAACTGTTTTTT.

This chain uses TRBV19 with TRBJ2-2; possible D gene TRBD2, 5 bases. Per the germline V gene, CDR1 is LNHDA and CDR2 is SQIVND (reference sequence). The CDR3 is made up of 15 amino acids. Trimming left V 8 bases short and J 5 bases short, with 18 bases between. The CDR3 protein is CASVSPGMWTGELFF. The CDR3 DNA sequence: TGTGCCAGTGTTTCCCCGGGGATGTGGACCGGGGAGCTGTTTTTT.

The genes are TRBV6-5 and TRBJ1-4, with 12 bases lining up with TRBD1. J lost 8 bases, V lost 6 bases, and 7 bases had no gene match. Per germline, CDR1 MNHEY and CDR2 SVGAGI. This CDR3 comprises 15 residues. The CDR3 is CASRVSGTGGEKLFF. Written as DNA, the CDR3 is TGTGCCAGCAGGGTCTCCGGGACAGGGGGCGAAAAACTGTTTTTT.

The chain uses TRBV19 and TRBJ1-2; D call uncertain. Deletions cut 3 bases from V and 1 base from J, with 6 bases between. Looked up from germline, CDR1 is LNHDA and CDR2 is SQIVND (reference sequence). This CDR3 spans 13 amino acids. This chain's CDR3 is CASSIDNNYGYTF. The CDR3 coding sequence is TGTGCCAGTAGTATTGACAATAACTATGGCTACACCTTC.

V usage is TRBV5-6 and J usage is TRBJ1-2, with D possibly being TRBD1 (5 bases). V was shortened by 0 bases and J by 0 bases, with 9 bases between the two germline ends. Germline V CDR1 and CDR2: SGHDT, YYEEEE. The CDR3 is made up of 15 amino acids. As DNA, the CDR3 is TGTGCCAGCAGCTTGGCAGCAGGGTCTAACTATGGCTACACCTTC. It is translated as CASSLAAGSNYGYTF.

The rearrangement links TRBV20-1 to TRBJ1-3; D gene unclear. The CDR3 spans 11 residues. Germline CDR1 DFQATT, CDR2 SNEGSKA (reference sequence). The V end was cut by 3 bases, the J end by 10 bases, with 10 bases between. The CDR3 here is CSARAGGTIYF. In DNA, the CDR3 is TGCAGTGCTAGGGCTGGAGGAACCATATATTTT.

This chain uses TRBV5-1 with TRBJ1-2; 7 bases align to TRBD1. The CDR3 sequence is 14 residues long. Germline CDR1 and CDR2: SGHRS and YFSETQ. V was pared by 4 bases and J by 5 bases, with 8 bases of the junction left unmatched. The CDR3 DNA is TGCGCCAGCAGCCTCGCGACAGGGATGTATGGCTACACCTTC. It is translated as CASSLATGMYGYTF.

The chain recombines TRBV19 with TRBJ2-6, with D possibly TRBD1 on 5 matching bases. V was clipped by 5 bases and J by 1 base, with 9 bases between them. This CDR3 has 15 residues. Germline V lookup: CDR1 LNHDA, CDR2 SQIVND (reference sequence). The CDR3 DNA reads TGTGCCAGTAGTCGACAGAGTTCTGGGGCCAACGTCCTGACTTTC. This encodes CASSRQSSGANVLTF.

The chain combines TRBV27 with TRBJ2-5, with TRBD1 identical over 8 bases. The germline CDR1 and CDR2 sequences are MNHEY and SMNVEV (reference sequence). The V gene end was trimmed by 5 bases and the J gene end by 2 bases; junction bases not matched to a gene: 10. CDR3 size: 16 residues. The DNA of the CDR3 is TGTGCCAGCAGTGTAAACCAGGGGGCCCCACAAGAGACCCAGTACTTC. Translating gives CASSVNQGAPQETQYF.

The rearrangement uses TRBV6-5 and TRBJ2-7; tentative D call: TRBD1 (7 bases). Looked up from germline, CDR1 is MNHEY and CDR2 is SVGAGI. This CDR3 spans 15 amino acids. V was pared by 6 bases and J by 3 bases, with 18 bases between. Here the CDR3 reads CASSSLEGASYEQYF. As DNA, the CDR3 is TGTGCCAGCAGCTCCCTGGAGGGGGCAAGCTACGAGCAGTACTTC.

The chain combines TRBV4-1 with TRBJ2-2; 8 bases line up with TRBD2. The V segment lost 3 bases and the J segment 6 bases; nucleotides outside the gene matches: 6. The germline V gene has CDR1 MGHRA and CDR2 YSYEKL. The CDR3 consists of 15 residues. The CDR3 DNA reads TGCGCCAGCAGCCATGACGGGGGGGCCCCCGGGGAGCTGTTTTTT. It codes for CASSHDGGAPGELFF.

The chain couples TRBV14 to TRBJ2-6; D perhaps matches TRBD1 (6 bases). The V and J ends lost 1 base and 0 bases respectively, with 13 bases between them. From germline, CDR1 is SGHDN and CDR2 FVKESK. The CDR3 is made up of 18 amino acids. The CDR3 spells CASSQGGGRVSGANVLTF. The CDR3 DNA is TGTGCCAGCAGCCAAGGAGGGGGTAGAGTCTCTGGGGCCAACGTCCTGACTTTC. Supplemented by reference TRBV14 and TRBJ2-6, the full variable domain reads EAGVTQFPSHSVIEKGQTVTLRCDPISGHDNLYWYRRVMGKEIKFLLHFVKESKQDESGMPNNRFLAERTGGTYSTLKVQPAELEDSGVYFCASSQGGGRVSGANVLTFGAGSRLTVL.